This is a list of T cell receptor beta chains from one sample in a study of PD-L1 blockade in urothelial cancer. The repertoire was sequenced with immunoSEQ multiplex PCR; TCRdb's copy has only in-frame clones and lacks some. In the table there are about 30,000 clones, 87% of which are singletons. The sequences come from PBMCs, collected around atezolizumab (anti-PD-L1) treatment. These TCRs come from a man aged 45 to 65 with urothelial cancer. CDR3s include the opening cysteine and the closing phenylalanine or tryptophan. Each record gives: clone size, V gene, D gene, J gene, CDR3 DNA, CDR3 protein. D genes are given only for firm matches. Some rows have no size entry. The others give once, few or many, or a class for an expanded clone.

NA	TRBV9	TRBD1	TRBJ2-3	TGTGCCAGCAGCGGATCCGGGACAGGGGGCTTGGCAGATACGCAGTATTTT	CASSGSGTGGLADTQYF
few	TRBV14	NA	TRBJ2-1	TGTGCCAGCAGCCAAGGCAGAGGGACATTCTACAATGAGCAGTTCTTC	CASSQGRGTFYNEQFF
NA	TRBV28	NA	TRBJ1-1	TGTGCCAGCAGTTTAAGAGGGAGTGAAGCTTTCTTT	CASSLRGSEAFF
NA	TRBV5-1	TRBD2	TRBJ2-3	TGCGCCAGCAGCTCAGGACTAGCGGGGGGCGGAGATACGCAGTATTTT	CASSSGLAGGGDTQYF
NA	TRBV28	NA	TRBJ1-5	TGTGCCAGCAGAAGACACTTTAGCAATCAGCCCCAGCATTTT	CASRRHFSNQPQHF
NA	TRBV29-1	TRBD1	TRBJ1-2	TGCAGCGTTGGGACAGGCGATGGCTACACCTTC	CSVGTGDGYTF
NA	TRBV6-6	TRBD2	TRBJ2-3	TGTGCCAGCAGTTATAGCGGGGGGGCCAGAGATACGCAGTATTTT	CASSYSGGARDTQYF
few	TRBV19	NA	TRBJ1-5	TGTGCCAGTAGTATATGGGAGAGGGTTTCAGCCCAGCATTTT	CASSIWERVSAQHF
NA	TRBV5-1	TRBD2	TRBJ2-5	TGCGCCAGCAGCTTGGGACTAGCTCAAGAGACCCAGTACTTC	CASSLGLAQETQYF
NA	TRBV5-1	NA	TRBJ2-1	TGCGCCAGCAGCTTGGACCACAACAATGAGCAGTTCTTC	CASSLDHNNEQFF
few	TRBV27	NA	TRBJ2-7	TGTGCCAGCAGCGGGGTCTCCTACGAGCAGTACTTC	CASSGVSYEQYF
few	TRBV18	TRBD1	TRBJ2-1	TGTGCCAGCTCACCTGACAGGGATTACTACAATGAGCAGTTCTTC	CASSPDRDYYNEQFF
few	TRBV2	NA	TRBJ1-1	TGTGCCAGCAGAAGGACACAACAAAACACTGAAGCTTTCTTT	CASRRTQQNTEAFF
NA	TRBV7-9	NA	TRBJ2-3	TGTGCCAGCAGCTTACCTGACAGGAACTCCACAGATACGCAGTATTTT	CASSLPDRNSTDTQYF
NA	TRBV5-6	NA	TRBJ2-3	TGTGCCAGCAGCTTGGCGGGGTCCACAGATACGCAGTATTTT	CASSLAGSTDTQYF
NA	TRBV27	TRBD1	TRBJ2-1	TGTGCCAGCAGTTTATTTTACAGGGGGCTCTCCTACAATGAGCAGTTCTTC	CASSLFYRGLSYNEQFF
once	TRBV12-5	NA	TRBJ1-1	TGTGCTAGTGGTTTGGTACATCGTGTGAACACTGAAGCTTTCTTT	CASGLVHRVNTEAFF
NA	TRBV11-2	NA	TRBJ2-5	TGTGCCAGCAGCTTTGGAGAAGAGACCCAGTACTTC	CASSFGEETQYF
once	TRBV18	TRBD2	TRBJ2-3	TGTGCCAGCTCCTACCAGGCGAGCGGGAGGAGGGGTAGCACAGATACGCAGTATTTT	CASSYQASGRRGSTDTQYF
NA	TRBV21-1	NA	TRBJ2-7	TGTGCCAGCAGCCTCCCAATAATGGCAGCGGAGCCCTACGAGCAGTACTTC	CASSLPIMAAEPYEQYF
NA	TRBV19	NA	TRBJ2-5	TGTACCAGTAGCCGTGATGGGCGAGAGACCCAGTACTTC	CTSSRDGRETQYF
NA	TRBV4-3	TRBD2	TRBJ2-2	TGCGCCAGCAGCCAAGATTCCCCTAGCGGGAGAGGTGGCGGGGAGCTGTTTTTT	CASSQDSPSGRGGGELFF
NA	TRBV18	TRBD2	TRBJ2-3	TGTGCCAGCTCACCACGCGGGACTAGCGGGAGCACAGATACGCAGTATTTT	CASSPRGTSGSTDTQYF
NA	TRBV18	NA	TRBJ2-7	TGTGCCAGCTCACCCCTTACTAACTACGAGCAGTACTTC	CASSPLTNYEQYF
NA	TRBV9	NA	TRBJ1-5	TGTGCCAGCAGCGTAGACTTCGGTAATCAGCCCCAGCATTTT	CASSVDFGNQPQHF
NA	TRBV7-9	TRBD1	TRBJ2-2	TGTGCCAGCAGCTTATTCTTCGGACAGGACACCGGGGAGCTGTTTTTT	CASSLFFGQDTGELFF
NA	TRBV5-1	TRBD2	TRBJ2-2	TGCGCCAGCACCTTATGGACTAGCGGGGGTACCGGGGAGCTGTTTTTT	CASTLWTSGGTGELFF
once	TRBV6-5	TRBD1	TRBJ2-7	TGTGCCAGCAGTCGGGACAGGGGAACTTCCTACGAGCAGTACTTC	CASSRDRGTSYEQYF
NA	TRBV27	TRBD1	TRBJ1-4	TGTGCCAGCAGTTTACTACCTACAGGGGATGAAAAACTGTTTTTT	CASSLLPTGDEKLFF
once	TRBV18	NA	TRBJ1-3	TGTGCCAGCTCACCTGAGAGCTCTGGAAACACCATATATTTT	CASSPESSGNTIYF
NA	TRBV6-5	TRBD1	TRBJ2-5	TGTGCCAGCATCACCAGACAGGGGGCAAGGGAGACCCAGTACTTC	CASITRQGARETQYF
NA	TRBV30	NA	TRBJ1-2	TGTGCCCACTCGGGGTTTATCTTCAATGGCTACACCTTC	CAHSGFIFNGYTF
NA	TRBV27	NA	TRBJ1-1	TGTGCCAGCAGTTTACCGGTGGGGGCGCAGACCCGAACTTTCTTT	CASSLPVGAQTRTFF
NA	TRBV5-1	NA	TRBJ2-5	TGCGCCAGCAGCTTCGCTAGTAATCGGCAGGAGACCCAGTACTTC	CASSFASNRQETQYF
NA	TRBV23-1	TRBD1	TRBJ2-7	TGCGCCAGCACTCGGGGACAGGGGGCGGGTGAGCAGTACTTC	CASTRGQGAGEQYF
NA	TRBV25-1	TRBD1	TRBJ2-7	TGTGCCAGCAGTGAAATAAGGGTGACAGGGGTCTACGAGCAGTACTTC	CASSEIRVTGVYEQYF
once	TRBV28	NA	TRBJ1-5	TGTGCCAGCAGCTATCCTGATAGCAATCAGCCCCAGCATTTT	CASSYPDSNQPQHF
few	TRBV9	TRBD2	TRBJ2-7	TGTGCCAGCACCCGGGGACTAGCGGGATCCTACGAGCAGTACTTC	CASTRGLAGSYEQYF
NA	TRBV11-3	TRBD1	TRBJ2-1	TGTGCCAGCAGTCTCCGACAGGGAAGCTCCTACAATGAGCAGTTCTTC	CASSLRQGSSYNEQFF
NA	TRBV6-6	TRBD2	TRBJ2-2	TGTGCCAGCAGTTACAGGCGGGAGGGCCAGACCGGGGAGCTGTTTTTT	CASSYRREGQTGELFF
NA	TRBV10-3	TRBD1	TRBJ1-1	TGTGCCATCAGTTCGGGACAGAAAAACACTGAAGCTTTCTTT	CAISSGQKNTEAFF
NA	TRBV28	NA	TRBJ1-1	TGTGCCAGCCGGGGTCGACCTGAAGCTTTCTTT	CASRGRPEAFF
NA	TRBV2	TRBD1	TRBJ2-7	TGTGCCAGCAGTGAAAGTCCGGGACAGAGTTACGAGCAGTACTTC	CASSESPGQSYEQYF
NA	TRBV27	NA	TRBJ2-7	TGTGCCAGCAGCCTGACGGGTGATTACGAGCAGTACTTC	CASSLTGDYEQYF